The present T cell receptor (beta chain) was sequenced within a study of blood T cell repertoires in COVID-19. Across the whole study: Collection of acute and convalescent COVID-19 samples took place in the United States, Italy and Spain.

Authors' data handling: The assay estimated nucleated cells by amplifying reference gene primers. Sequenced by immunoSEQ multiplex PCR; TCRdb stores in-frame clones only, minus some. V and J calls and clone size are as listed in that table; D and trimming were resolved from the DNA. Of about 480,000 clones listed, around nine tenths are singletons. This CDR3 contains 11 residues. From germline, CDR1 is MGHRA and CDR2 YSYEKL. Trimming removed 3 bases at V and 13 bases at J, with 10 bases between. The TCR was taken from a woman aged 45-65 years with COVID-19, enrolled during active disease. Sequencing input: peripheral blood. The V and J genes are TRBV4-1 and TRBJ2-1; D is unresolved. The CDR3 spells CASSHSRVQFF. The CDR3 nucleotides read TGCGCCAGCAGCCACTCCCGGGTTCAGTTCTTC.